The 27 T cell receptor beta chains below all came from one sample that was sequenced in a study of blood T cells in healthy people across ages. The authors ran a second PCR of 7 to 11 cycles using a sample-barcoded 5' primer and a J-beta primer mix. Each CDR3 protein gets one entry after TCRdb re-called the 5' RACE reads with MiXCR. This table has 1.4 million to 1.5 million distinct CDR3 sequences, around 42% appearing once. The sequencing sample was made of blood. Receptor source: a woman between 18 and 29 years old in good health.

A note on this clonotype: An end of the junction differs from the germline gene, which may be a read error. The chain is built from TRBV20-1 and TRBJ2-3, with 11 bases identical to TRBD2. The CDR3 has 14 amino acids. Per the germline V gene, CDR1 is DFQATT and CDR2 is SNEGSKA (reference sequence). CDR3 sequence reads: CSATLAGGTDTRYF. The DNA for the CDR3 is TGCAGTGCTACTCTAGCGGGGGGCACAGATACGCGGTATTTT.

This clonotype has a single count. The chain recombines TRBV30 with TRBJ1-6; 8 nucleotides match TRBD1. Germline CDR1 and CDR2: GTSNPN and SVGIG (reference sequence). The CDR3 spans 14 residues. V lost 0 bases, J lost 10 bases, and 5 bases stayed unmatched. This CDR3 is CAWSVMTGDSPLHF. As DNA, the CDR3 is TGTGCCTGGAGTGTAATGACAGGGGACTCACCCCTCCACTTT.

This sequence joins TRBV5-4 and TRBJ2-7; 10 positions match TRBD2. Germline-derived CDR1 and CDR2 are SGHNT and YYREEE (reference sequence). This CDR3 contains 14 residues. With 4 bases clipped from V and 3 bases from J, the junction kept 4 bases outside the gene matches. The CDR3 reads CASSMGLANYEQYF. The CDR3 DNA follows: TGTGCCAGCAGCATGGGACTAGCGAACTACGAGCAGTACTTC.

The J gene is TRBJ1-1, the V gene TRBV28; D is perhaps TRBD1 (5 bases). The V gene lost 3 bases and the J gene lost 4 bases, with 12 bases spanning the gap. The germline CDR1 and CDR2 sequences are MDHEN and SYDVKM. The CDR3 spans 14 residues. As DNA, the CDR3 is TGTGCCAGCAGTTTGGGGGACGGCGGCACTGAAGCTTTCTTT. It encodes CASSLGDGGTEAFF.

The chain has TRBV7-3 and TRBJ1-1; 8 positions agree with TRBD1. Germline V gene lookup returns CDR1 SGHTA and CDR2 FQGTGA. This CDR3 spans 16 amino acids. V was pared by 5 bases and J by 5 bases, with 13 bases of the junction left unmatched. CDR3 amino acids: CASSQYRGFEGTEAFF. The DNA for the CDR3 is TGTGCCAGCAGCCAATACAGGGGGTTTGAAGGAACTGAAGCTTTCTTT.

The V and J genes are TRBV28 and TRBJ2-1; D is unresolved. Trimming took off 2 bases at V and 13 bases at J, with 15 bases between the two ends. The CDR3 consists of 13 residues. Germline V CDR1 and CDR2: MDHEN, SYDVKM. CDR3: CASSLGASKTQFF. CDR3 DNA sequence: TGTGCCAGCAGTTTAGGAGCCAGTAAGACCCAGTTCTTC.

The rearrangement joins TRBV20-1 to TRBJ1-5; TRBD1 agrees at 8 bases. CDR1 is DFQATT, CDR2 SNEGSKA, per germline (reference sequence). Trimming at V came to 6 bases and at J to 1 base, leaving 5 bases not matched to a gene. This CDR3 spans 14 amino acids. The CDR3, as DNA: TGCAGTGCCGCGGGACAGGCGAGCAATCAGCCCCAGCATTTT. Amino acid sequence: CSAAGQASNQPQHF.

This clonotype was recorded a few times. The J gene is TRBJ2-1, the V gene TRBV15, with D maybe TRBD2 (6 bases). The CDR3 is 15 amino acids. With 7 bases removed from V and 5 bases from J, the gap between germline ends came to 18 bases. Germline V gene lookup returns CDR1 LNHNV and CDR2 YYDKDF (reference sequence). The CDR3 region is CATTSGALANNEQFF. DNA for the CDR3: TGTGCCACCACCTCTGGCGCACTAGCCAACAATGAGCAGTTCTTC.

This chain joins TRBV30 and TRBJ1-5; D is ambiguous. CDR3 size: 14 residues. With 2 bases removed from V and 0 bases from J, the gap between germline ends came to 8 bases. Germline V lookup: CDR1 GTSNPN, CDR2 SVGIG (reference sequence). The CDR3 loop is CAWSRGDSNQPQHF. Here the CDR3 DNA reads TGTGCCTGGAGTCGAGGAGATAGCAATCAGCCCCAGCATTTT.

This clonotype has more than one count but fewer than ten. The J gene is TRBJ2-3, the V gene TRBV7-9, with 8 nucleotides matching TRBD2. With 1 base clipped from V and 1 base from J, the junction kept 4 bases outside the gene matches. Germline CDR1 reads SEHNR; CDR2 reads FQNEAQ (reference sequence). The CDR3 length is 16 residues. CDR3 sequence reads: CASSLEAGGRTDTQYF. CDR3 DNA: TGTGCCAGCAGCTTAGAGGCGGGGGGCCGCACAGATACGCAGTATTTT.

A remark on this clonotype: An end of the junction differs from the germline gene, which may be a read error. The chain links TRBV6-5 to TRBJ1-6; D not resolved. The V gene's germline CDR1 is MNHEY and CDR2 SVGAGI. The CDR3 loop spans 13 amino acids. Written as DNA, the CDR3 is TGTGCCAGCAACGGGATGCAAAATTTACCCCTCCACTTT. As protein: CASNGMQNLPLHF.

This clonotype was seen only a few times. The V gene is TRBV29-1, the J gene TRBJ2-1, with 8 bases identical to TRBD1. Unmatched junction bases numbered 13, after V lost 7 bases and J lost 8 bases. The CDR3 is 14 amino acids. The germline CDR1 and CDR2 sequences are SQVTM and ANQGSEA. CDR3 in amino acids: CSAADDRGSDEQFF. The CDR3 nucleotides are TGCAGCGCCGCCGATGACAGGGGCTCGGATGAGCAGTTCTTC.

The rearrangement joins TRBV6-1 to TRBJ1-1; weak D call: TRBD1 (6 bases). The germline gives CDR1 MNHNS, CDR2 SASEGT. This CDR3 has 12 residues. Trimming took off 10 bases at V and 5 bases at J, with 14 bases between the two ends. The CDR3 reads CATEGDITEAFF. As DNA, the CDR3 is TGTGCCACCGAGGGGGACATTACTGAAGCTTTCTTT.

This clonotype has just a few counts. A read error may be the cause here, since a much bigger clone is one base away. The rearrangement uses TRBV5-1 and TRBJ2-7, with D hard to call. Trimming cost V 7 bases and J 7 bases, with 21 bases left between them. This CDR3 is built from 14 residues. CDR1 SGHRS and CDR2 YFSETQ come from the germline V gene. The CDR3 loop reads CASGSAGSYNEQYF. Here the CDR3 DNA reads TGCGCCAGCGGGTCGGCAGGCAGTTACAATGAGCAGTACTTC. The complete variable domain, with remaining parts taken from reference TRBV5-1 and TRBJ2-7, reads KAGVTQTPRYLIKTRGQQVTLSCSPISGHRSVSWYQQTPGQGLQFLFEYFSETQRNKGNFPGRFSGRQFSNSRSEMNVSTLELGDSALYLCASGSAGSYNEQYFGPGTRLTVT.

This clonotype was observed at least ten times. The chain joins TRBV2 to TRBJ2-5; D unresolved. The CDR3 has 11 residues. V was trimmed by 5 bases and J by 5 bases, leaving 6 bases between them. CDR1 and CDR2 from the germline V gene are SNHLY and FYNNEI. CDR3 protein: CASSRLETQYF. CDR3 nucleotides: TGTGCCAGCAGTCGACTTGAGACCCAGTACTTC.

Only one count was recorded for this clonotype. The chain couples TRBV29-1 to TRBJ1-1; D gene ambiguous. Germline lookup yields CDR1 SQVTM and CDR2 ANQGSEA. V was trimmed by 3 bases and J by 6 bases, leaving 17 bases between them. The CDR3 totals 14 residues. Here the CDR3 DNA reads TGCAGCGTTGAGGTAATCCGGTGGCGGTCTGAAGCTTTCTTT. Its translation is CSVEVIRWRSEAFF.

The CDR3 nucleotides are TGCGCCAGCAATATAGCGGGAGGGCCCACAGATACGCAGTATTTT. Its translation is CASNIAGGPTDTQYF. The chain uses TRBV5-1 and TRBJ2-3; 11 bases fit TRBD2. CDR3 size: 15 residues. Looked up from germline, CDR1 is SGHRS and CDR2 is YFSETQ. V was pared by 6 bases and J by 2 bases, with 5 bases of the junction left unmatched.

The V call is TRBV7-2, the J call TRBJ1-6, with no clear D. CDR1 is SGHTA and CDR2 is FQGNSA in the germline V gene. Trimming took 5 bases from V and 0 from J, leaving 17 bases between them. The CDR3 covers 18 residues. CDR3 nucleotides: TGTGCCAGCAGCCGAGACAACGGTCAGAGCTCCTATAATTCACCCCTCCACTTT. Protein sequence: CASSRDNGQSSYNSPLHF.

The rearrangement links TRBV6-5 to TRBJ1-2, with 10 bases that match TRBD1. CDR1 and CDR2 (germline): MNHEY, SVGAGI. Germline trimming cut 2 bases from V and 0 bases from J; bases unmatched to any gene: 9. This CDR3 has 18 residues. This CDR3 reads CASSYGQGGSSPNYGYTF. The CDR3 region has the DNA TGTGCCAGCAGTTACGGACAGGGGGGCTCTTCACCTAACTATGGCTACACCTTC.

A few counts support this clonotype. The chain combines TRBV5-1 with TRBJ2-1; 15 bases match TRBD2. This CDR3 spans 17 amino acids. The J segment lost 6 bases and the V segment lost 0 bases, leaving 4 bases of the junction unmatched. Germline V gene data show CDR1 as SGHRS and CDR2 as YFSETQ. This CDR3 is CASSLGGLAGGRNEQFF. CDR3 DNA sequence: TGCGCCAGCAGCTTGGGGGGACTAGCGGGGGGACGCAATGAGCAGTTCTTC.

This clonotype was seen more than once but under ten times. The chain carries TRBV20-1 and TRBJ2-5; D is perhaps TRBD2 (6 bases). V was trimmed by 3 bases and J by 3 bases, leaving 14 bases between them. The CDR3 is 14 amino acids. Germline V CDR1 and CDR2: DFQATT, SNEGSKA (reference sequence). The CDR3 bases are TGCAGTGCTAGCAAGGTACTAGCTAAAGAGACCCAGTACTTC. It is translated as CSASKVLAKETQYF.

This rearrangement joins TRBV7-9 to TRBJ1-5; possibly TRBD1 for D (5 bases). V shed 0 bases and J shed 7 bases, with 10 bases lying between them. The CDR3 totals 14 residues. CDR1 and CDR2 (germline): SEHNR, FQNEAQ (reference sequence). Here the CDR3 reads CASSLAGGIQPQHF. CDR3 nucleotides: TGTGCCAGCAGCTTAGCCGGGGGGATCCAGCCCCAGCATTTT.

The chain joins TRBV12-3 or TRBV12-4 to TRBJ2-3, with D possibly being TRBD1 (5 bases). CDR3 length equals 13 residues. With 10 bases removed from V and 4 bases from J, the gap between germline ends came to 15 bases. The CDR3 reads CAIGPQGADTQYF. The CDR3 nucleotides read TGTGCCATCGGGCCTCAAGGGGCAGATACGCAGTATTTT.

The CDR3 loop reads CATSSPAGMNTEAFF. The CDR3 DNA is TGTGCCACCAGCAGTCCTGCAGGGATGAACACTGAAGCTTTCTTT. V is TRBV15 and J is TRBJ1-1, with D perhaps TRBD1 (5 bases). The CDR3 totals 15 residues. The germline CDR1 and CDR2 sequences are LNHNV and YYDKDF (reference sequence). V lost 3 bases to trimming and J lost 0 bases, with 11 bases between them.

This clonotype was recorded only once. The rearrangement uses TRBV15 and TRBJ2-1; no reliable D call. The J call is doubtful: the DNA matches TRBJ2-7 better. The germline gives CDR1 LNHNV, CDR2 YYDKDF (reference sequence). This CDR3 is built from 11 residues. DNA of the CDR3: TGTGCCACCAGCGAAAACAATGAGCAGTACTTC. Protein product: CATSENNEQYF.

V usage is TRBV4-2 and J usage is TRBJ2-1, with D hard to call. The CDR3 loop spans 15 amino acids. The germline V and J ends were trimmed by 2 bases and 1 base, with 9 bases remaining between them. Germline CDR1 and CDR2: LGHNA and YNFKEQ. The CDR3 DNA is TGTGCCAGCAGCCAATCCTTGGATTCCTACAATGAGCAGTTCTTC. This translates into CASSQSLDSYNEQFF.

V gene TRBV18 combines with J gene TRBJ1-2; 7 positions agree with TRBD1. The CDR3 has 13 amino acids. Unmatched junction bases numbered 8, after V lost 8 bases and J lost 5 bases. Germline CDR1 KGHSH, CDR2 LQKENI. The CDR3 DNA follows: TGTGCCAGCCCAACCGACAGGGTTTATGGCTACACCTTC. Protein sequence: CASPTDRVYGYTF.